Listed here are 23 T cell receptor beta chains from one sample, sequenced in a study of T cells in Graves' hyperthyroidism and ophthalmopathy. RNA transcripts were the template for amplifying TCR beta CDR3 regions. Using the HTBI primer set, a first-round RT-PCR was run on the TCR CDR3. From the multiplex PCR reads, TCRdb called clonotypes with MiXCR, one entry per CDR3 protein. This table has 600,000 to 650,000 distinct CDR3 sequences, less than 25% appearing once. Sequences were obtained from blood. The receptors were sampled from a man aged 25 to 40 with Graves' ophthalmopathy.

The chain recombines TRBV7-9 with TRBJ1-1; D possibly corresponds to TRBD1 (5 bases). Trimming took off 1 base at V and 6 bases at J, with 9 bases between the two ends. This CDR3 has 13 residues. Germline V gene sequence: CDR1 SEHNR, CDR2 FQNEAQ (reference sequence). The CDR3 bases are TGTGCCAGCAGCTTAGTGGACACCCCTGAAGCTTTCTTT. It codes for CASSLVDTPEAFF.

Worth noting for this clonotype: A clone one base away is much larger, so this may be a read error. The J gene is TRBJ2-3, the V gene TRBV28; D gene unclear. Per germline, CDR1 MDHEN and CDR2 SYDVKM. This CDR3 has 17 residues. The CDR3 DNA follows: TGTGTCAGCACCCAACCCGAGCAAGAGGATAGCACAGATACGCAGTATTTT. Its protein product is CVSTQPEQEDSTDTQYF.

The genes are TRBV4-1 and TRBJ2-4; D might be TRBD2 (6 bases). The germline V and J ends were trimmed by 0 bases and 6 bases, with 15 bases remaining between them. CDR1 is MGHRA and CDR2 is YSYEKL in the germline V gene. The CDR3 is 16 residues long. CDR3 DNA: TGCGCCAGCAGCCAAGATCCGGCGGGGATAGGAAACATTCAGTACTTC. Residues: CASSQDPAGIGNIQYF.

V and J are TRBV5-1 and TRBJ1-6; the D is unclear. V was shortened by 0 bases and J by 7 bases, with 11 bases between the two germline ends. The CDR3 spans 15 residues. The V gene's germline CDR1 is SGHRS and CDR2 YFSETQ. The CDR3 sequence: CASSLEGRQNSPLHF. CDR3 nucleotides: TGCGCCAGCAGCTTGGAGGGCAGGCAAAATTCACCCCTCCACTTT.

This clonotype was recorded many times. In DNA, the CDR3 is TGTGCCTGGAGTGTGTTGGGCACCGGGAATGAGCAGTTCTTC. It is translated as CAWSVLGTGNEQFF. This sequence joins TRBV30 and TRBJ2-1, with no clear D. Deletions cut 0 bases from V and 7 bases from J, with 13 bases between. The germline V gene encodes CDR1 GTSNPN and CDR2 SVGIG (reference sequence). There are 14 residues in the CDR3.

This chain links TRBV6-2 or TRBV6-3 with TRBJ2-1; 9 bases fit TRBD2. CDR1 MNHEY and CDR2 SVGEGT come from the germline V gene. CDR3 length: 15 residues. J was trimmed by 0 bases and V by 7 bases; bases with no gene match: 4. The chain's CDR3 is CASKEREVSYNEQFF. CDR3 DNA sequence: TGTGCCAGCAAGGAGCGGGAGGTCTCCTACAATGAGCAGTTCTTC.

This clonotype was observed a few times. CDR3 loop: CSARGTYEQYF. CDR3 bases: TGCAGTGCCAGGGGGACCTACGAGCAGTACTTC. The genes are TRBV20-1 and TRBJ2-7; 7 nucleotides match TRBD1. V trimming: 6 bases; J trimming: 2 bases; junction bases outside the gene matches: 1. The CDR3 is 11 amino acids. From germline, CDR1 is DFQATT and CDR2 SNEGSKA (reference sequence).

This clonotype has only a few counts. CDR3 residues: CSARDISYEQYF. The CDR3 nucleotides read TGCAGTGCCAGGGACATATCCTACGAGCAGTACTTC. This rearrangement joins TRBV20-1 to TRBJ2-7; TRBD1 is a possible D gene (6 bases). The CDR3 covers 12 residues. The germline CDR1 and CDR2 sequences are DFQATT and SNEGSKA (reference sequence). The V end was cut by 6 bases, the J end by 1 base, with 10 bases between.

The chain carries TRBV10-2 and TRBJ1-2; tentatively, D is TRBD1 (6 bases). This CDR3 is built from 13 residues. Trimming cost V 4 bases and J 7 bases, with 13 bases left between them. Germline assignment: CDR1 WSHSY and CDR2 SAAADI. The DNA for the CDR3 is TGCGCCAGCAGTGGAACAGGGATTGGTGGCTACACCTTC. Translating gives CASSGTGIGGYTF.

This clonotype has ten or more counts. J is TRBJ1-1 and V is TRBV6-1; 9 bases fit TRBD1. CDR1 and CDR2 (germline): MNHNS, SASEGT. The CDR3 has 14 residues. V shed 5 bases and J 7 bases; nucleotides not matched to a gene: 8. CDR3 sequence: CASSLIQGAGEAFF. CDR3 coding DNA: TGTGCCAGCAGTCTAATACAGGGGGCAGGTGAAGCTTTCTTT.

The rearrangement joins TRBV7-8 to TRBJ2-7, with D possibly matching TRBD2 (6 bases). Trimming pared 7 bases from V and 5 bases from J, leaving 18 bases between. The germline gives CDR1 SGHVS, CDR2 FQNEAQ. The CDR3 has 14 amino acids. CDR3 sequence: CASNSPFGGNEQYF. In nucleotides, the CDR3 is TGTGCCAGCAACTCCCCCTTTGGCGGGAACGAGCAGTACTTC. Supplemented by reference TRBV7-8 and TRBJ2-7, the full variable domain reads GAGVSQSPRYKVAKRGQDVALRCDPISGHVSLFWYQQALGQGPEFLTYFQNEAQLDKSGLPSDRFFAERPEGSVSTLKIQRTQQEDSAVYLCASNSPFGGNEQYFGPGTRLTVT.

In its sample, this clonotype was seen a few times. This sequence joins TRBV24-1 and TRBJ2-5, with 9 bases that match TRBD1. CDR1 is KGHDR, CDR2 SFDVKD, per germline. The CDR3 is made up of 16 amino acids. After removal of 5 bases from V and 4 bases from J, the junction contained 10 bases not matched to a gene. CDR3 nucleotides: TGTGCCACCAGTGGGACCGGGACAGGGCAAGGAGAGACCCAGTACTTC. It yields the protein CATSGTGTGQGETQYF.

This clonotype was recorded at least ten times. The rearrangement links TRBV9 to TRBJ1-4, with no clear D. The CDR3 contains 14 residues. The germline V gene has CDR1 SGDLS and CDR2 YYNGEE. Trimming left V 0 bases short and J 6 bases short, with 9 bases between. The CDR3 nucleotides are TGTGCCAGCAGCGTAGGAGTCCAGTATGAAAAACTGTTTTTT. This translates into CASSVGVQYEKLFF.

This clonotype was observed a handful of times. This sequence joins TRBV28 and TRBJ2-6; tentative D call: TRBD1 (7 bases). The CDR3 runs 18 residues. Trimming left V 8 bases short and J 4 bases short, with 24 bases between. The V gene's germline CDR1 is MDHEN and CDR2 SYDVKM. Here the CDR3 DNA reads TGTGCCAGCCAGGCAGGGGGGTATGCCCTGGGAGGGGCCAACGTCCTGACTTTC. Translating gives CASQAGGYALGGANVLTF.

This clonotype was recorded at least ten times. This chain joins TRBV28 and TRBJ2-7; perhaps TRBD1 as D (6 bases). Germline values: CDR1 MDHEN, CDR2 SYDVKM. Trimming stripped 6 bases from V and 3 bases from J, with 12 bases between. This CDR3 has 13 residues. The CDR3 reads CASSPGTRYEQYF. The CDR3 DNA follows: TGTGCCAGCAGCCCCGGGACACGCTACGAGCAGTACTTC.

The chain is built from TRBV10-3 and TRBJ2-7; D perhaps matches TRBD2 (5 bases). Per germline, CDR1 ENHRY and CDR2 SYGVKD. Deletions cut 2 bases from V and 3 bases from J, with 17 bases between. The CDR3 consists of 16 residues. DNA for the CDR3: TGTGCCATCAGTGAGCCGACCAGCGGAAATCACTACGAGCAGTACTTC. Its translation is CAISEPTSGNHYEQYF.

Ten or more counts support this clonotype. CDR3 nucleotides: TGTGCCAGCAGCTTAGCCAGGGTGGCAGACAATGAGCAGTTCTTC. Its translation is CASSLARVADNEQFF. The chain employs TRBV11-2 and TRBJ2-1, with D possibly TRBD1 on 5 matching bases. Germline V gene data show CDR1 as SGHAT and CDR2 as FQNNGV. Trimming took off 1 base at V and 5 bases at J, with 12 bases between the two ends. The CDR3 loop spans 15 amino acids.

At least ten counts were recorded for this clonotype. The chain joins TRBV18 to TRBJ2-3, with D unclear. In germline, CDR1 is KGHSH, CDR2 LQKENI. Trimming cost V 6 bases and J 4 bases, with 11 bases left between them. The CDR3 contains 13 residues. The CDR3 is CASSLSDSDTQYF. The CDR3 DNA sequence: TGTGCCAGCTCTCTAAGCGACTCAGATACGCAGTATTTT.

This clonotype has more than one count but fewer than ten. CDR3 in DNA: TGTGCCAGCAGCTTACGCAGGGACAGGGGAACTGAAGCTTTCTTT. This gives the protein CASSLRRDRGTEAFF. This chain connects TRBV7-2 to TRBJ1-1, with TRBD1 matching 10 bases. Germline V gene data show CDR1 as SGHTA and CDR2 as FQGNSA. The CDR3 consists of 15 residues. V lost 2 bases to trimming and J lost 5 bases; unmatched junction nucleotides: 5.

The chain couples TRBV11-2 to TRBJ2-3; 12 bases are shared with TRBD2. V shed 5 bases and J 6 bases; nucleotides not matched to a gene: 15. This CDR3 spans 18 amino acids. CDR1 is SGHAT and CDR2 is FQNNGV in the germline V gene. The CDR3 coding sequence is TGTGCCAGCAGCCCCACCGGGTCTAGCGGGAGGGCCAGCGATACGCAGTATTTT. It codes for CASSPTGSSGRASDTQYF.

The chain couples TRBV4-1 to TRBJ2-2; 10 positions match TRBD2. V shed 0 bases, J shed 5 bases, and the junction held 3 bases outside the gene matches. The CDR3 sequence is 16 residues long. Germline CDR1 reads MGHRA; CDR2 reads YSYEKL. CDR3 nucleotide sequence: TGCGCCAGCAGCCAAGACGGTAGCGGGAGGACCGGGGAGCTGTTTTTT. Its translation: CASSQDGSGRTGELFF.

This clonotype appeared a few times. The chain combines TRBV7-2 with TRBJ2-3; TRBD2 aligns across 10 bases. There are 16 residues in the CDR3. From germline, CDR1 is SGHTA and CDR2 FQGNSA. V dropped 3 bases and J dropped 1; count of bases not matched to a gene: 4. CDR3 region: CASSFRLAGGTDTQYF. In DNA, the CDR3 is TGTGCCAGCAGCTTTCGACTAGCGGGCGGCACAGATACGCAGTATTTT.

This chain links TRBV20-1 with TRBJ2-5; 10 bases are a match to TRBD2. CDR3 length: 14 residues. CDR1 is DFQATT and CDR2 is SNEGSKA in the germline V gene (reference sequence). V gave up 4 bases and J gave up 2 bases; unmatched junction bases: 4. Written as DNA, the CDR3 is TGCAGTGCTACGCGGACTAGCGGACAAGAGACCCAGTACTTC. Translation gives CSATRTSGQETQYF.